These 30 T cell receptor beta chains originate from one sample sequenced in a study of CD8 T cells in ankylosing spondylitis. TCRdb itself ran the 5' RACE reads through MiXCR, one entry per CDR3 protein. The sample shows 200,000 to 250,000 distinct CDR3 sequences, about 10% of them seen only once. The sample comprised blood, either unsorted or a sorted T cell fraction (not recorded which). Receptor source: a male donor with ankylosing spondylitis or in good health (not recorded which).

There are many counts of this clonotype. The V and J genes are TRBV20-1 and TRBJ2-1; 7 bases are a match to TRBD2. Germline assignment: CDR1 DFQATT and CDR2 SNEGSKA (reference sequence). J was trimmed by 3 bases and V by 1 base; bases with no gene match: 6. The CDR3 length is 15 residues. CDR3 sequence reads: CSARGASGFYNEQFF. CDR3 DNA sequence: TGCAGTGCTAGAGGGGCTAGCGGCTTCTACAATGAGCAGTTCTTC.

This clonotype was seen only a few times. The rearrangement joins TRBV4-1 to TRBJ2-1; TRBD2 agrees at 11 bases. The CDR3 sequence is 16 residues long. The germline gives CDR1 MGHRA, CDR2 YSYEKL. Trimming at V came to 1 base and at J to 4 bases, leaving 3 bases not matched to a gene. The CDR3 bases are TGCGCCAGCAGCCAAGGAGGGACTAGCGGATACAATGAGCAGTTCTTC. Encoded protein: CASSQGGTSGYNEQFF.

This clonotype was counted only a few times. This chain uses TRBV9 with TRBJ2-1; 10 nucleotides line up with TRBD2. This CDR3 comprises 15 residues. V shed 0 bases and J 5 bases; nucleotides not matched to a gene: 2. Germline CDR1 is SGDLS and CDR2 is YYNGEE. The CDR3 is CASSVGSGGHNEQFF. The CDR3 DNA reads TGTGCCAGCAGCGTAGGTAGCGGGGGGCACAATGAGCAGTTCTTC.

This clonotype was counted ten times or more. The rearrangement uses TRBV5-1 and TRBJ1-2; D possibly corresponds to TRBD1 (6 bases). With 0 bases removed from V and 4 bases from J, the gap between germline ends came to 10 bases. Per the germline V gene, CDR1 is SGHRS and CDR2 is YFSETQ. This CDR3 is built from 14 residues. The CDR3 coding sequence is TGCGCCAGCAGCTTGGCAGGGGAGGTCTATGGCTACACCTTC. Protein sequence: CASSLAGEVYGYTF.

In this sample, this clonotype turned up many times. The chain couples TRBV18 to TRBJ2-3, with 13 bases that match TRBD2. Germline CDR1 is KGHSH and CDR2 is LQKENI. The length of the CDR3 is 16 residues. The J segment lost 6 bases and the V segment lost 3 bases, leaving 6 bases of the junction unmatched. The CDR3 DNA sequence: TGTGCCAGCTCACCCCGGACTAGCGGGAGTATGGATACGCAGTATTTT. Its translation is CASSPRTSGSMDTQYF.

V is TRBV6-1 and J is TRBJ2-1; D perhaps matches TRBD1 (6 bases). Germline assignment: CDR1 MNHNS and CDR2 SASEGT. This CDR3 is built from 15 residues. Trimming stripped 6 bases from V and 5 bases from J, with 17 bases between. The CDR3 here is CASSTPGARDNEQFF. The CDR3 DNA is TGTGCCAGCAGCACCCCAGGGGCGCGGGACAATGAGCAGTTCTTC.

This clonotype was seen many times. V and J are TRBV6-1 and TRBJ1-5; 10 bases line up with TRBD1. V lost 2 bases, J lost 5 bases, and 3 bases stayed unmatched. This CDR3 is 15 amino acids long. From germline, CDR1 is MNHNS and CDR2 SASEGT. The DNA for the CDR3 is TGTGCCAGCAGTGAAAGGGGGACAGGGGATCAGCCCCAGCATTTT. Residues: CASSERGTGDQPQHF.

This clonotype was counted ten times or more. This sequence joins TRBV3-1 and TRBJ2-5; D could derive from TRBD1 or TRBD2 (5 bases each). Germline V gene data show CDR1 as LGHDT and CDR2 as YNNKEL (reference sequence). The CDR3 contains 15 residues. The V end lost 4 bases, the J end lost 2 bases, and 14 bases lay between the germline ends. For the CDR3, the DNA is TGTGCCAGCAGCCCCTCCGGGACGGTTCAAGAGACCCAGTACTTC. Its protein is CASSPSGTVQETQYF.

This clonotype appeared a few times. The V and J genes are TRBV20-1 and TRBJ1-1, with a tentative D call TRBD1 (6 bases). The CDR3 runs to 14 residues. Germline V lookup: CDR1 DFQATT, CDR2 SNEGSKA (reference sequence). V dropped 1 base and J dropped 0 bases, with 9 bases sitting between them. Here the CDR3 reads CSARGGAVNTEAFF. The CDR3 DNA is TGCAGTGCTAGAGGGGGGGCCGTGAACACTGAAGCTTTCTTT.

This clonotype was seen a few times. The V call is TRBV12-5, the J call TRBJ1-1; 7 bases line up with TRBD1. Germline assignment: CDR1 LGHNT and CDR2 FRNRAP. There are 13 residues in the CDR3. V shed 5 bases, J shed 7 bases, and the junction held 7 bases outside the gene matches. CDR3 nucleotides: TGTGCTAGTGGTCCCGACAGGGTGATTGAAGCTTTCTTT. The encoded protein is CASGPDRVIEAFF. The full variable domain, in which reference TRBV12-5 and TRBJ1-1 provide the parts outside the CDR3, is DARVTQTPRHKVTEMGQEVTMRCQPILGHNTVFWYRQTMMQGLELLAYFRNRAPLDDSGMPKDRFSAEMPDATLATLKIQPSEPRDSAVYFCASGPDRVIEAFFGQGTRLTVV.

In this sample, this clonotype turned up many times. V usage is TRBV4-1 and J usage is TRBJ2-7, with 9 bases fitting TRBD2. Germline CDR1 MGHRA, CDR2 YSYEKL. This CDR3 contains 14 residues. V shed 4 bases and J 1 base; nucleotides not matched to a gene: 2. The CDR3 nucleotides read TGCGCCAGCAGCCCGGGACTAGCATCCTACGAGCAGTACTTC. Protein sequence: CASSPGLASYEQYF.

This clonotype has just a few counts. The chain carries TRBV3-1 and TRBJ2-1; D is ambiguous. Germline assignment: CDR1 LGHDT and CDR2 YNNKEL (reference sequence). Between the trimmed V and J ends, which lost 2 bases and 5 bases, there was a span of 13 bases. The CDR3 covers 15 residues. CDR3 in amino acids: CASSQTPGRNNEQFF. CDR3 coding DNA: TGTGCCAGCAGCCAAACTCCTGGACGGAACAATGAGCAGTTCTTC.

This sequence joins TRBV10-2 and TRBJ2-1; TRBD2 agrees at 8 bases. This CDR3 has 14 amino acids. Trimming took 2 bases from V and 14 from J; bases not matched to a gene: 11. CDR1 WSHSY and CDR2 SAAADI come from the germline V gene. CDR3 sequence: CASSEGRLAGEEFF. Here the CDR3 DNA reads TGCGCCAGCAGTGAGGGTCGTCTAGCGGGCGAGGAGTTCTTC.

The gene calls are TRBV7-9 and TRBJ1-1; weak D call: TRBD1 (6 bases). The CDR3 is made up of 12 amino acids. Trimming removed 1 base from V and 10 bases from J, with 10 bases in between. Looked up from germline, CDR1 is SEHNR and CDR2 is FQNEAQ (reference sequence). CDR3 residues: CASSLGKGVAFF. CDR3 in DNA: TGTGCCAGCAGCTTAGGGAAGGGGGTAGCTTTCTTT.

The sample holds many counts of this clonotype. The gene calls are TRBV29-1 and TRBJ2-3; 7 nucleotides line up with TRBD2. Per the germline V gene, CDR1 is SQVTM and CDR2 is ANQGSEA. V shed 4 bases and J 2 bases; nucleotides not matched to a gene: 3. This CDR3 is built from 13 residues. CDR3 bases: TGCAGCGTTGCCGGGAGGACCACAGATACGCAGTATTTT. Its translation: CSVAGRTTDTQYF.

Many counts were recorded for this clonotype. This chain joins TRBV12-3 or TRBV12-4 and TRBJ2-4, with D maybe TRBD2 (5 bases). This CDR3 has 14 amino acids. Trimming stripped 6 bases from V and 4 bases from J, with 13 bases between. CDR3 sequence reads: CASSLRPGKNIQYF. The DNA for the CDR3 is TGTGCCAGCAGCTTAAGGCCGGGAAAAAACATTCAGTACTTC.

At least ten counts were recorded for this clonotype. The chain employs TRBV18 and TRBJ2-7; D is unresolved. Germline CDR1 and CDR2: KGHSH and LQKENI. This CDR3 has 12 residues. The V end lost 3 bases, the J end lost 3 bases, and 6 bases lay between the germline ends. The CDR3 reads CASSPNNYEQYF. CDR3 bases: TGTGCCAGCTCACCGAATAACTACGAGCAGTACTTC.

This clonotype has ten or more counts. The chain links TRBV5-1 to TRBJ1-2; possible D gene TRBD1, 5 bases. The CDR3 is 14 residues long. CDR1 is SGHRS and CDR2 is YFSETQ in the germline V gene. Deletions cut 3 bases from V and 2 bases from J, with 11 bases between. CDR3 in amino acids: CASSYRDSNYGYTF. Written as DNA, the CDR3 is TGCGCCAGCAGCTACCGGGACTCCAACTATGGCTACACCTTC.

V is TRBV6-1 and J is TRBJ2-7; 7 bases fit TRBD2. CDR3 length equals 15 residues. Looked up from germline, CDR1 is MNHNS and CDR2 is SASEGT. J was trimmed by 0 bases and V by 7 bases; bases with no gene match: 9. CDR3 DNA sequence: TGTGCCAGCACCCCAGCCGGGGGGTCCTCCTACGAGCAGTACTTC. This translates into CASTPAGGSSYEQYF.

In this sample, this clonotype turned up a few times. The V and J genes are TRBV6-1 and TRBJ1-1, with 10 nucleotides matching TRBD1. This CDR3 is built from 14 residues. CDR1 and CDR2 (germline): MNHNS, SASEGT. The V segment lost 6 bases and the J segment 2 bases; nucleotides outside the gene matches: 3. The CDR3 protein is CASRQTGGNTEAFF. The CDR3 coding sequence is TGTGCCAGCAGACAGACAGGGGGCAACACTGAAGCTTTCTTT.

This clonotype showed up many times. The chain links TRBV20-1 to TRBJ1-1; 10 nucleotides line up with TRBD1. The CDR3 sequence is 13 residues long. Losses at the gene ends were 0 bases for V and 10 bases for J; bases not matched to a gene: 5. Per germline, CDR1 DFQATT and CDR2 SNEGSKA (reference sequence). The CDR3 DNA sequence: TGCAGTGCTAGAGATGTGGGGGACAGGGGAGCTTTCTTT. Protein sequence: CSARDVGDRGAFF.

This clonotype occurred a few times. The CDR3 DNA reads TGTGCCAGCAGTCCCTTTTTAGGGGACAGGGGCAATGAGCAGTTCTTC. Translation: CASSPFLGDRGNEQFF. The chain combines TRBV12-3 or TRBV12-4 with TRBJ2-1; TRBD1 matches 10 bases. The junction had 10 bases not matched to a gene; V was cut back by 5 bases and J by 6 bases. This CDR3 spans 16 amino acids.

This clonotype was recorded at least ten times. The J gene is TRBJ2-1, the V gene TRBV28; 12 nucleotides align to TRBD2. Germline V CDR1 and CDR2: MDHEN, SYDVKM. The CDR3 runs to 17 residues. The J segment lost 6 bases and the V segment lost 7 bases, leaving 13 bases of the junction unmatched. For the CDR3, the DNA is TGTGCCAGCACAGGGACTAGCGGGCCGAGGATAGGCAATGAGCAGTTCTTC. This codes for CASTGTSGPRIGNEQFF.

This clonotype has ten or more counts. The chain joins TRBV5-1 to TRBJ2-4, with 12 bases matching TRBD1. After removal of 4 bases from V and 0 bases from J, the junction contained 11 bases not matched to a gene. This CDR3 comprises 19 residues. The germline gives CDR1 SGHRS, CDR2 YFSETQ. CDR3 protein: CASSTGTGGGFPAKNIQYF. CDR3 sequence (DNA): TGCGCCAGCAGCACAGGGACAGGGGGCGGATTTCCAGCCAAAAACATTCAGTACTTC.

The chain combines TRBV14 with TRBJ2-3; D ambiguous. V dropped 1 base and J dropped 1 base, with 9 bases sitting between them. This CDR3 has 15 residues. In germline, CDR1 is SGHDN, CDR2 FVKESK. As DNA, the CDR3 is TGTGCCAGCAGCCAAGGGTCTTTCGGCACAGATACGCAGTATTTT. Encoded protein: CASSQGSFGTDTQYF.

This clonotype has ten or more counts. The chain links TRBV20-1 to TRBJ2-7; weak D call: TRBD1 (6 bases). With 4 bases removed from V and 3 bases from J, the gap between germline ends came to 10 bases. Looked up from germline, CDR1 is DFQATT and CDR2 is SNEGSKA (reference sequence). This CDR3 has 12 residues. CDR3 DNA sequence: TGCAGTGCTAAGGACAGTGGCTACGAGCAGTACTTC. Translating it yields CSAKDSGYEQYF.

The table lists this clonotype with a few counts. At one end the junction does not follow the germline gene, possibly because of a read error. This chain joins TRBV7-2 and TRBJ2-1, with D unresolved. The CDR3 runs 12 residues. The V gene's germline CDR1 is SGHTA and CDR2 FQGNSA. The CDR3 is CASSSSYNAQFF. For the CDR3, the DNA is TGTGCCAGCAGCTCCTCCTACAATGCGCAGTTCTTC. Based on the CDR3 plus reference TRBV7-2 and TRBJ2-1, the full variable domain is GAGVSQSPSNKVTEKGKDVELRCDPISGHTALYWYRQSLGQGLEFLIYFQGNSAPDKSGLPSDRFSAERTGGSVSTLTIQRTQQEDSAVYLCASSSSYNAQFFGPGTRLTVL.

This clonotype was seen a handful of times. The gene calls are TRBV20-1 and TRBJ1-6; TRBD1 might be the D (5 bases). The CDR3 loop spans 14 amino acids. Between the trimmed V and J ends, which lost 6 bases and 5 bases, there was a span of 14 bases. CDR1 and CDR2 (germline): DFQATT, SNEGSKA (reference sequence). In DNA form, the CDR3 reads TGCAGTGCCCCTTCCGACAGCAATAATTCACCCCTCCACTTT. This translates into CSAPSDSNNSPLHF.

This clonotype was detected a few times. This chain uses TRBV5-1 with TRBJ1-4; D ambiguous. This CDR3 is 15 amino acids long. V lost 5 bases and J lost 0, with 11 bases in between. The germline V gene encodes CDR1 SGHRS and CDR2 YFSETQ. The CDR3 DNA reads TGCGCCAGCAGTCTTACTACCGCAACTAATGAAAAACTGTTTTTT. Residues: CASSLTTATNEKLFF.

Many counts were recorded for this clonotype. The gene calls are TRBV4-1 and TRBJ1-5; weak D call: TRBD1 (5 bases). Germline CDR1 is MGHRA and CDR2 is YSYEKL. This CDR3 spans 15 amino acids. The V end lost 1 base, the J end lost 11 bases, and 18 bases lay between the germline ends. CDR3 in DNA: TGCGCCAGCAGCCAAGCCGGGACGGCCGACGGGACCCAGCATTTT. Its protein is CASSQAGTADGTQHF.